This TCR beta chain was recovered during a study of blood T cells in healthy people across ages. Study in general: Roughly one uniquely barcoded beta molecule per two T cells was captured.

Isolated PBMCs totaled at least 6 million in each sample. This CDR3 is built from 14 residues. V gave up 1 base and J gave up 8 bases, with 14 bases separating them. Germline V gene data show CDR1 as SGHTA and CDR2 as FQGNSA. Alongside a J-beta primer mix, a sample-barcoded 5' primer served in a second PCR lasting roughly 6 to 11 cycles. TCRdb used MiXCR to reprocess the 5' RACE reads, holding one entry per CDR3 protein. The sample has 650,000 or so distinct CDR3 sequences, about 50% seen once. The chain joins TRBV7-2 to TRBJ1-1; D remains ambiguous. The receptor was derived from a woman aged 80 or over in good health. Source material: blood. The chain's CDR3 is CASSLDPEPREAFF. The CDR3 DNA follows: TGTGCCAGCAGCTTAGACCCTGAGCCGAGAGAAGCTTTCTTT. Full variable domain (rest looked up from reference TRBV7-2 and TRBJ1-1): GAGVSQSPSNKVTEKGKDVELRCDPISGHTALYWYRQSLGQGLEFLIYFQGNSAPDKSGLPSDRFSAERTGGSVSTLTIQRTQQEDSAVYLCASSLDPEPREAFFGQGTRLTVV.